The 3 T cell receptor beta chains in this list originate from one sample, sequenced in a study of blood T cell repertoires in COVID-19. Some clones are missing from TCRdb's copy, which holds only in-frame ones; the method was immunoSEQ multiplex PCR. The sample shows around 420,000 clones, roughly 86% of them seen only once. Specimen: PBMCs or T cells enriched from blood (not recorded which). The source of these receptors is a woman aged 40 to 50 with acute COVID-19.

The chain uses TRBV5-1 and TRBJ1-1, with D perhaps TRBD1 (6 bases). Germline V gene lookup returns CDR1 SGHRS and CDR2 YFSETQ. The CDR3 loop spans 15 amino acids. Trimming removed 0 bases from V and 3 bases from J, with 12 bases in between. The CDR3 region is CASSLAGGLHTEAFF. The CDR3 DNA reads TGCGCCAGCAGCTTGGCTGGGGGCCTTCACACTGAAGCTTTCTTT.

This clone showed up just a few times. The chain has TRBV12-3 or TRBV12-4 and TRBJ1-2, with D perhaps TRBD1 (6 bases). Trimming took off 5 bases at V and 5 bases at J, with 12 bases between the two ends. There are 13 residues in the CDR3. The CDR3 protein is CASSPRGGYGYTF. DNA for the CDR3: TGTGCCAGCAGTCCCCGAGGGGGTTATGGCTACACCTTC.

V is TRBV19 and J is TRBJ1-5; a possible D gene is TRBD1 (6 bases). The CDR3 totals 14 residues. Germline assignment: CDR1 LNHDA and CDR2 SQIVND (reference sequence). V was cut by 5 bases and J by 4 bases, with 12 bases left in between. CDR3 amino acids: CASSWDINNQPQHF. The CDR3 coding sequence is TGTGCCAGTAGTTGGGACATAAATAATCAGCCCCAGCATTTT.